Following are 25 T cell receptor beta chains from one sample sequenced in a study of T-cell memory formation after mild COVID-19. TCRdb used MiXCR to reprocess the 5' RACE reads, holding one entry per CDR3 protein. The profile shows 400,000 to 500,000 distinct CDR3 sequences, roughly 20% of them singletons. Sequenced material: PBMCs or a T cell subset sorted from them (not recorded which). These receptors came from an adult woman who had mild COVID-19 (a few samples of this study predate the infection). Cell type and time point are not known.

For the CDR3, the DNA is TGCAGCGTTGAAGAAGGGCAGGAGACCCAGTACTTC. Translated, it gives CSVEEGQETQYF. This sequence joins TRBV29-1 and TRBJ2-5; D is unresolved. CDR3 length: 12 residues. From germline, CDR1 is SQVTM and CDR2 ANQGSEA. V gave up 0 bases and J gave up 5 bases, with 7 bases separating them.

The table lists this clonotype with a few counts. V gene TRBV7-9 combines with J gene TRBJ2-3, with TRBD1 matching over 9 bases. The germline CDR1 and CDR2 sequences are SEHNR and FQNEAQ (reference sequence). Trimming cost V 2 bases and J 1 base; bases outside gene matches: 4. The CDR3 is made up of 16 amino acids. CDR3 coding DNA: TGTGCCAGCAGCTTACCCCGGACAGGGGGCACAGATACGCAGTATTTT. Translating it yields CASSLPRTGGTDTQYF.

J is TRBJ2-1 and V is TRBV21-1; no check of the table's D call, TRBD1, against the DNA was made. TRBV21-1 is an annotated pseudogene. This CDR3 has 20 residues. The CDR3 region has the DNA TGTGCCAGCAGCAAATGTAGTCGCTCGGCAGGGGGGGAAACCTACAATGAGCAGTTCTTC. It encodes CASSKCSRSAGGETYNEQFF.

This clonotype was found a few times. V usage is TRBV11-3 and J usage is TRBJ2-5; 13 bases are a match to TRBD2. This CDR3 is 17 amino acids long. Germline CDR1 reads SGHNT; CDR2 reads YENEEA. V lost 4 bases, J lost 4 bases, and 9 bases stayed unmatched. DNA for the CDR3: TGTGCCAGCAGCTCCAGCTGGACTAGCGGGAGAAGAGAGACCCAGTACTTC. This codes for CASSSSWTSGRRETQYF.

The CDR3 bases are TGTGCCAGCAGTAACAGGGAGTTGCGCTACACCTTC. Protein: CASSNRELRYTF. This sequence joins TRBV2 and TRBJ1-2, with D perhaps matching TRBD1 (6 bases). Germline values: CDR1 SNHLY, CDR2 FYNNEI. Deletions cut 5 bases from V and 9 bases from J, with 13 bases between. The CDR3 is made up of 12 amino acids.

In this sample, this clonotype turned up a few times. V and J are TRBV20-1 and TRBJ2-3; D remains unclear. In germline, CDR1 is DFQATT, CDR2 SNEGSKA (reference sequence). The V gene lost 2 bases and the J gene lost 6 bases, with 12 bases spanning the gap. The CDR3 runs 13 residues. The DNA for the CDR3 is TGCAGTGCTAGATTCCCAATTGCTGATACGCAGTATTTT. Amino acid sequence: CSARFPIADTQYF.

Only a few counts were recorded for this clonotype. The chain uses TRBV6-5 and TRBJ1-1; D is perhaps TRBD1 (5 bases). Looked up from germline, CDR1 is MNHEY and CDR2 is SVGAGI. This CDR3 has 13 amino acids. V lost 6 bases, J lost 6 bases, and 14 bases lay in between. The CDR3, as DNA: TGTGCCAGCAGCCCCGGGGGGGGGTCTGAAGCTTTCTTT. Translated: CASSPGGGSEAFF.

The chain links TRBV11-2 to TRBJ1-2; D unresolved. The CDR3 sequence is 13 residues long. Trimming left V 5 bases short and J 8 bases short, with 15 bases between. Germline V CDR1 and CDR2: SGHAT, FQNNGV. CDR3 residues: CASSARSSRGYTF. In nucleotides, the CDR3 is TGTGCCAGCAGCGCCCGCTCATCCCGAGGCTACACCTTC.

This clonotype was detected many times. The V gene is TRBV4-3, the J gene TRBJ2-3, with D possibly matching TRBD1 (5 bases). V lost 0 bases and J 3 bases, leaving 13 bases between the germline ends. The CDR3 is 16 residues long. Looked up from germline, CDR1 is LGHNA and CDR2 is YSLEER. CDR3 protein: CASSQDLQGWTDTQYF. The DNA of the CDR3 is TGCGCCAGCAGCCAAGATTTGCAGGGTTGGACAGATACGCAGTATTTT.

This clonotype showed up just a few times. The chain joins TRBV6-2 or TRBV6-3 to TRBJ1-5; 8 nucleotides agree with TRBD1. The CDR3 totals 14 residues. V trimming: 5 bases; J trimming: 4 bases; junction bases outside the gene matches: 4. Germline CDR1 and CDR2: MNHEY and SVGEGT. The CDR3 here is CASSTRTGNQPQHF. DNA for the CDR3: TGTGCCAGCAGTACCCGGACAGGGAATCAGCCCCAGCATTTT.

This clonotype has just a few counts. The V gene is TRBV7-2, the J gene TRBJ2-2, with TRBD2 identical over 11 bases. This CDR3 is 18 amino acids long. V dropped 0 bases and J dropped 6; count of bases not matched to a gene: 9. Germline-derived CDR1 and CDR2 are SGHTA and FQGNSA. The CDR3 loop reads CASSLAPLAGVISGELFF. The CDR3 coding sequence is TGTGCCAGCAGCTTAGCGCCACTAGCGGGAGTTATATCCGGGGAGCTGTTTTTT.

The chain combines TRBV7-3 with TRBJ1-5; possibly TRBD1 for D (5 bases). This CDR3 contains 13 residues. The germline gives CDR1 SGHTA, CDR2 FQGTGA. Trimming took off 4 bases at V and 13 bases at J, with 17 bases between the two ends. CDR3 sequence (DNA): TGTGCCAGCAGCTCGCATCCGGGGGGGGAACAGCATTTT. This sequence encodes CASSSHPGGEQHF.

The rearrangement uses TRBV2 and TRBJ2-6; no clear D. The CDR3 spans 17 residues. Trimming removed 0 bases at V and 0 bases at J, with 9 bases between. CDR1 is SNHLY and CDR2 is FYNNEI in the germline V gene. The CDR3 reads CASSEARVTSGANVLTF. The CDR3 DNA reads TGTGCCAGCAGTGAAGCGCGAGTCACCTCTGGGGCCAACGTCCTGACTTTC.

The CDR3 sequence: CSVLLITDTQYF. CDR3 bases: TGCAGCGTTCTCCTGATCACAGATACGCAGTATTTT. This chain links TRBV29-1 with TRBJ2-3; D unclear. Per germline, CDR1 SQVTM and CDR2 ANQGSEA. V lost 5 bases to trimming and J lost 2 bases, with 8 bases between them. The CDR3 is made up of 12 amino acids.

V usage is TRBV5-1 and J usage is TRBJ2-1, with TRBD2 matching over 11 bases. The length of the CDR3 is 16 residues. Trimming removed 4 bases from V and 4 bases from J; junction bases left unmatched: 7. Germline loops: CDR1 SGHRS, CDR2 YFSETQ. Here the CDR3 reads CASSPGLAVNYNEQFF. In DNA, the CDR3 is TGCGCCAGCAGCCCGGGACTAGCGGTTAATTACAATGAGCAGTTCTTC. The variable domain in full, completed from reference TRBV5-1 and TRBJ2-1, reads KAGVTQTPRYLIKTRGQQVTLSCSPISGHRSVSWYQQTPGQGLQFLFEYFSETQRNKGNFPGRFSGRQFSNSRSEMNVSTLELGDSALYLCASSPGLAVNYNEQFFGPGTRLTVL.

As for this clonotype: Because it lacks the conserved phenylalanine or tryptophan at the end, this CDR3 is likely a read error. This chain links TRBV7-6 with TRBJ2-7; 7 nucleotides agree with TRBD1. V dropped 2 bases and J dropped 7; count of bases not matched to a gene: 14. This CDR3 is built from 16 residues. Germline-derived CDR1 and CDR2 are SGHVS and FNYEAQ. CDR3 sequence: CASSLMRSTGLGEQYL. The CDR3 bases are TGTGCCAGCAGCTTAATGCGCTCGACAGGGCTGGGGGAGCAGTACTTA.

The CDR3: CSARGNSGGAYNEQFF. In nucleotides, the CDR3 is TGCAGTGCTAGGGGGAATAGCGGTGGCGCCTACAATGAGCAGTTCTTC. The V call is TRBV20-1, the J call TRBJ2-1; maybe TRBD2 (6 bases). V was shortened by 3 bases and J by 2 bases, with 17 bases between the two germline ends. Per the germline V gene, CDR1 is DFQATT and CDR2 is SNEGSKA (reference sequence). This CDR3 contains 16 residues.

This clonotype showed up just a few times. CDR3 loop: CASSRIGPPNTEAFF. The CDR3 bases are TGTGCCAGCAGTAGGATAGGGCCTCCGAACACTGAAGCTTTCTTT. The chain carries TRBV27 and TRBJ1-1; D gene unclear. CDR3 length equals 15 residues. V was pared by 5 bases and J by 1 base, with 14 bases between. Looked up from germline, CDR1 is MNHEY and CDR2 is SMNVEV (reference sequence).

The genes are TRBV12-3 or TRBV12-4 and TRBJ1-2; 7 bases line up with TRBD1. The V segment lost 7 bases and the J segment 7 bases; nucleotides outside the gene matches: 9. The CDR3 spans 13 residues. The chain's CDR3 is CASTLGTAGGYTF. CDR3 in DNA: TGTGCCAGCACCCTCGGGACAGCAGGTGGCTACACCTTC.

This clonotype has a handful of counts. V is TRBV4-3 and J is TRBJ1-5; D uncertain. Deletions cut 0 bases from V and 5 bases from J, with 11 bases between. Germline V gene data show CDR1 as LGHNA and CDR2 as YSLEER. The length of the CDR3 is 15 residues. CDR3 nucleotides: TGCGCCAGCAGCCAAGATCGAGGGTTTGATCAGCCCCAGCATTTT. Encoded protein: CASSQDRGFDQPQHF.

The table lists this clonotype with a few counts. The rearrangement uses TRBV5-1 and TRBJ2-2; perhaps TRBD1 as D (6 bases). The length of the CDR3 is 16 residues. V dropped 6 bases and J dropped 2 bases, with 17 bases sitting between them. Germline-derived CDR1 and CDR2 are SGHRS and YFSETQ. In nucleotides, the CDR3 is TGCGCCAGCAACCCGAAAGGACAGACTAACACCGGGGAGCTGTTTTTT. Encoded protein: CASNPKGQTNTGELFF. Drawing the rest from reference TRBV5-1 and TRBJ2-2, the complete variable domain is KAGVTQTPRYLIKTRGQQVTLSCSPISGHRSVSWYQQTPGQGLQFLFEYFSETQRNKGNFPGRFSGRQFSNSRSEMNVSTLELGDSALYLCASNPKGQTNTGELFFGEGSRLTVL.

The V call is TRBV24-1, the J call TRBJ2-1; 10 bases line up with TRBD2. Trimming took 4 bases from V and 3 from J; bases not matched to a gene: 5. CDR3 length equals 16 residues. CDR1 and CDR2 (germline): KGHDR, SFDVKD. The CDR3 region is CATSDAGTSDYNEQFF. The CDR3 DNA reads TGTGCCACCAGTGACGCCGGGACTAGCGACTACAATGAGCAGTTCTTC.

The CDR3 here is CAWSTSYEQYF. Here the CDR3 DNA reads TGTGCCTGGAGTACGAGTTACGAGCAGTACTTC. The chain joins TRBV30 to TRBJ2-7; D is unclear. V was cut by 2 bases and J by 4 bases, with 6 bases left in between. Per the germline V gene, CDR1 is GTSNPN and CDR2 is SVGIG (reference sequence). CDR3 length equals 11 residues.

The chain carries TRBV4-1 and TRBJ2-3, with 8 bases fitting TRBD2. The junction had 21 bases not matched to a gene; V was cut back by 1 base and J by 6 bases. This CDR3 region has 20 residues. Germline V gene data show CDR1 as MGHRA and CDR2 as YSYEKL. CDR3 protein: CASSQVFQRGPSENWDTQYF. The DNA of the CDR3 is TGCGCCAGCAGCCAAGTTTTCCAGCGGGGGCCCTCTGAGAATTGGGATACGCAGTATTTT.

This chain links TRBV7-9 with TRBJ1-4; tentatively, D is TRBD1 (5 bases). Germline CDR1 and CDR2: SEHNR and FQNEAQ (reference sequence). Between the trimmed V and J ends, which lost 0 bases and 4 bases, there was a span of 9 bases. This CDR3 has 15 amino acids. CDR3 protein: CASSLAGADNEKLFF. The CDR3 DNA follows: TGTGCCAGCAGCTTAGCTGGGGCCGATAATGAAAAACTGTTTTTT.